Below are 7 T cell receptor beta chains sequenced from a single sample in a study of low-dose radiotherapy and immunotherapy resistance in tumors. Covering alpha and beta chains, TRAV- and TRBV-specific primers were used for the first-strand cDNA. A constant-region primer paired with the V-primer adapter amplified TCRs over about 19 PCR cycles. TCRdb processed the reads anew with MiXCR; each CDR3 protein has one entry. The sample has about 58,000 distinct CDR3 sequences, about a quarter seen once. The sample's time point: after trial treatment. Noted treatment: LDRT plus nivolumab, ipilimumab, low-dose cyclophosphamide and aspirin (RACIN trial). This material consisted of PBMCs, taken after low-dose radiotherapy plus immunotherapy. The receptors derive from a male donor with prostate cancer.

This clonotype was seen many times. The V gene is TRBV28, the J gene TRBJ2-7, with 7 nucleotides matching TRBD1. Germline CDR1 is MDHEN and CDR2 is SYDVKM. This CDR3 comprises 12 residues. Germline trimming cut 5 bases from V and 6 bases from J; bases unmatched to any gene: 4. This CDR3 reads CASSLNRGEQYF. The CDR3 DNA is TGTGCCAGCAGTCTAAACAGGGGCGAGCAGTACTTC.

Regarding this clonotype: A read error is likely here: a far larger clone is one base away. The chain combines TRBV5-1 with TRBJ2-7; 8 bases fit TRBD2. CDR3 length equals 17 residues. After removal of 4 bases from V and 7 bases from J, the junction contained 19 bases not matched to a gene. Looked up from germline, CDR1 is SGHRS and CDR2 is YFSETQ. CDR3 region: CASSPGAGAGVYNEQYF. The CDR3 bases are TGCGCCAGCAGCCCGGGTGCTGGAGCGGGGGTTTACAATGAGCAGTACTTC.

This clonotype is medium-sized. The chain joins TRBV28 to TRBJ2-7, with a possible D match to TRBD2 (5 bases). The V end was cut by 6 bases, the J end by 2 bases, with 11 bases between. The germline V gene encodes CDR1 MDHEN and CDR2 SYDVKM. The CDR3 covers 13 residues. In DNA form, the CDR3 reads TGTGCCAGCAGGCGGGTCCCGACCTACGAGCAGTACTTC. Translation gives CASRRVPTYEQYF.

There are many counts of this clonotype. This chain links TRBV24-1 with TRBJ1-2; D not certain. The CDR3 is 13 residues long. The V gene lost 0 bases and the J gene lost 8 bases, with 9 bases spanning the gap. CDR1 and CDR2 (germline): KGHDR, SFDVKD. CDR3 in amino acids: CATSDLGGFGYTF. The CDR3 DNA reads TGTGCCACCAGTGATTTGGGAGGGTTCGGCTACACCTTC.

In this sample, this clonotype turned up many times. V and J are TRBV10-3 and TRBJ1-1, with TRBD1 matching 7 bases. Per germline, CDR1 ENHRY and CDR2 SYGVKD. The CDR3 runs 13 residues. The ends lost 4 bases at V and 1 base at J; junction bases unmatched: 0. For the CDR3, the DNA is TGTGCCATCAGTGGACAGGGGAACACTGAAGCTTTCTTT. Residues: CAISGQGNTEAFF.

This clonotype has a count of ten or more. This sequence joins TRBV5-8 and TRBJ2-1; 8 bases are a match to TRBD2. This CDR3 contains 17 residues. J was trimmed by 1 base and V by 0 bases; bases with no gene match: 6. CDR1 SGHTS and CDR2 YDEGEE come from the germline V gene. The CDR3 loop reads CASSLERGTSSYNEQFF. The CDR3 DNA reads TGTGCCAGCAGCTTGGAGAGGGGGACTAGTTCCTACAATGAGCAGTTCTTC.

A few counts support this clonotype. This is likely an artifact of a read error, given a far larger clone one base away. The CDR3 DNA follows: TGTGCCAGCAGTGGGCAGCTATACAATGAGCAGTTCTTC. Translating gives CASSGQLYNEQFF. V gene TRBV28 combines with J gene TRBJ2-1; the D is unclear. CDR1 is MDHEN, CDR2 SYDVKM, per germline. Deletions cut 5 bases from V and 4 bases from J, with 9 bases between. This CDR3 region has 13 residues. Full variable domain (outside the CDR3, taken from reference TRBV28 and TRBJ2-1): DVKVTQSSRYLVKRTGEKVFLECVQDMDHENMFWYRQDPGLGLRLIYFSYDVKMKEKGDIPEGYSVSREKKERFSLILESASTNQTSMYLCASSGQLYNEQFFGPGTRLTVL.